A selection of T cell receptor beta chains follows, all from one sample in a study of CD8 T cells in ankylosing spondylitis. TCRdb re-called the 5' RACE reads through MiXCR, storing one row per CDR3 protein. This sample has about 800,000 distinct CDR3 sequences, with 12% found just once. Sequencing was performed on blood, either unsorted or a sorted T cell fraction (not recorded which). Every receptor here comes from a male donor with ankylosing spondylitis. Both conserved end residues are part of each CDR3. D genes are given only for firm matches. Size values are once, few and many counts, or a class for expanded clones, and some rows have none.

CDR3: CSARQHQLISYEQYF; DNA: TGCAGTGCTAGACAACATCAGCTAATTTCCTACGAGCAGTACTTC; size: once; D: -; V: TRBV20-1; J: TRBJ2-7; length: 15
CDR3: CSATKEQGGGEQYF; DNA: TGCAGTGCTACCAAGGAACAGGGAGGCGGCGAGCAGTACTTC; size: -; D: -; V: TRBV20-1; J: TRBJ2-7; length: 14
CDR3: CAISPMSSGRADEQFF; DNA: TGTGCCATCAGCCCGATGAGTAGCGGGAGGGCCGATGAGCAGTTCTTC; size: few; D: TRBD2; V: TRBV10-3; J: TRBJ2-1; length: 16
CDR3: CASRAGLASETQYF; DNA: TGTGCCAGCAGGGCGGGACTAGCTTCAGAGACCCAGTACTTC; size: -; D: TRBD2; V: TRBV7-2; J: TRBJ2-5; length: 14
CDR3: CASSVGFGEHGEQYF; DNA: TGTGCCAGCAGCGTAGGGTTTGGGGAACACGGCGAGCAGTACTTC; size: few; D: -; V: TRBV9; J: TRBJ2-7; length: 15
CDR3: CSPRQGPDTQYF; DNA: TGCAGTCCAAGGCAGGGACCGGATACGCAGTATTTT; size: -; D: -; V: TRBV20-1; J: TRBJ2-3; length: 12
CDR3: CASRRTSGVQETQYF; DNA: TGCGCCAGCAGACGGACTAGCGGAGTACAAGAGACCCAGTACTTC; size: -; D: TRBD2; V: TRBV5-1; J: TRBJ2-5; length: 15
CDR3: CASSPQGARNYETQYF; DNA: TGTGCCAGCAGTCCACAGGGGGCGCGGAATTACGAGACCCAGTACTTC; size: few; D: TRBD1; V: TRBV28; J: TRBJ2-5; length: 16
CDR3: CASSDGGGRASGYTF; DNA: TGCGCCAGCAGCGACGGTGGAGGGAGGGCGTCTGGCTACACCTTC; size: -; D: -; V: TRBV5-1; J: TRBJ1-2; length: 15
CDR3: CSAGQTGVQYF; DNA: TGCAGTGCTGGCCAGACAGGGGTCCAGTACTTC; size: -; D: TRBD1; V: TRBV20-1; J: TRBJ2-4; length: 11
CDR3: CSASTRGDEQFF; DNA: TGCAGTGCTAGCACCAGAGGCGATGAGCAGTTCTTC; size: many; D: -; V: TRBV20-1; J: TRBJ2-1; length: 12
CDR3: CASSVLTGTGKSSPLHF; DNA: TGTGCCAGCAGCGTCTTAACCGGGACAGGGAAGAGTTCACCCCTCCACTTT; size: few; D: TRBD1; V: TRBV28; J: TRBJ1-6; length: 17
CDR3: CASSVGAGQGALNTEAFF; DNA: TGTGCCAGCAGCGTAGGGGCGGGACAGGGGGCGCTGAACACTGAAGCTTTCTTT; size: -; D: TRBD1; V: TRBV9; J: TRBJ1-1; length: 18
CDR3: CASSFLAGGPGELFF; DNA: TGTGCCAGCAGTTTCTTAGCGGGAGGCCCCGGGGAGCTGTTTTTT; size: few; D: TRBD2; V: TRBV28; J: TRBJ2-2; length: 15
CDR3: CASSLALAAAEANVLTF; DNA: TGTGCCAGCAGCTTAGCGCTGGCGGCGGCAGAGGCCAACGTCCTGACTTTC; size: -; D: -; V: TRBV7-9; J: TRBJ2-6; length: 17
CDR3: CASSLRLAGGWETQYF; DNA: TGTGCCAGCAGCCTAAGACTAGCGGGAGGTTGGGAGACCCAGTACTTC; size: few; D: TRBD2; V: TRBV7-2; J: TRBJ2-5; length: 16
CDR3: CSAKGLGQINTEAFF; DNA: TGCAGTGCTAAAGGTCTGGGGCAGATTAACACTGAAGCTTTCTTT; size: few; D: -; V: TRBV20-1; J: TRBJ1-1; length: 15
CDR3: CASSLQFHQAAFF; DNA: TGCGCCAGCAGCCTCCAGTTTCACCAGGCGGCTTTCTTT; size: few; D: -; V: TRBV5-1; J: TRBJ1-1; length: 13
CDR3: CSASISSGGYNEQFF; DNA: TGCAGTGCTAGCATATCTAGCGGGGGTTACAATGAGCAGTTCTTC; size: many; D: TRBD2; V: TRBV20-1; J: TRBJ2-1; length: 15
CDR3: CASSLSASGYNEQFF; DNA: TGTGCCAGCAGCCTAAGCGCTAGCGGCTACAATGAGCAGTTCTTC; size: few; D: TRBD2; V: TRBV7-2; J: TRBJ2-1; length: 15
CDR3: CSVERWSGTDTQYF; DNA: TGCAGCGTTGAACGGTGGAGTGGCACAGATACGCAGTATTTT; size: -; D: -; V: TRBV29-1; J: TRBJ2-3; length: 14
CDR3: CSVVPGEFYNEQFF; DNA: TGCAGCGTTGTACCTGGGGAATTCTACAATGAGCAGTTCTTC; size: -; D: -; V: TRBV29-1; J: TRBJ2-1; length: 14
CDR3: CATSDPGEREQFF; DNA: TGTGCCACCAGTGACCCAGGGGAACGCGAGCAGTTCTTC; size: -; D: -; V: TRBV24-1; J: TRBJ2-1; length: 13